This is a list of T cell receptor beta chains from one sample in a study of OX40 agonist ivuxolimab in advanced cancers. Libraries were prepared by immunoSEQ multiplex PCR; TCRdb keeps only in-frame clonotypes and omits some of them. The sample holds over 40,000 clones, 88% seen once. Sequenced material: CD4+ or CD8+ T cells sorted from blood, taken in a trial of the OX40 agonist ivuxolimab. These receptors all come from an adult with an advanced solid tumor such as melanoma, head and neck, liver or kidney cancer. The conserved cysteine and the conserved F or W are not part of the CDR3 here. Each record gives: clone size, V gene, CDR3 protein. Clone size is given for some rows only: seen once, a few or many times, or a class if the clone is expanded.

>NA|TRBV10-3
ASKPGTYNEQF
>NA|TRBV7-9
ASRQGAVNNEQF
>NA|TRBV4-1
ASSQDPDLKWAF
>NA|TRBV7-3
ASSPQGAGEQF
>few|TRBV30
AWRLLGTVGTEAF
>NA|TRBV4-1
ASSQVGTGVGQPQH
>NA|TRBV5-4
ASSLDRFFSYT
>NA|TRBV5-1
ASSLEVLTNTGELF
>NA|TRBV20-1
SGAEPDTQY
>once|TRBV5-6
ASSIGGGAIRNTIY
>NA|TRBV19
ASTLTRNYGYT
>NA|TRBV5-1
ASSLVGGRGSYEQY
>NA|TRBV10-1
ASSTGVDSPLH
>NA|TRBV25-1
ASSEIYNTEAF
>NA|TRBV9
ASSVSGGAFAAEAF
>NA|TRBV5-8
ASSGGQDQPQH
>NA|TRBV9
ASSVTSGGAVSQETQY
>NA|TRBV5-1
ASSSTGTGYYEQY
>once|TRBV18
ASSPTTVTPYEQY
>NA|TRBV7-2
ASRGGIDTQY
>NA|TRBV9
ASSVGSGDTQY
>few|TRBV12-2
ASRFGLGGPDTGELF
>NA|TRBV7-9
ASSQPSYEQY
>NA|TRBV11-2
ASSALGRIDAYEQY
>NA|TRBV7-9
ASSLTRPGTTTGELF
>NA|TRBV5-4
ASSPDSNYGYT
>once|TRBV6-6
ASRAAGTGDEKLF
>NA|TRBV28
ASSPLGEGDIQY
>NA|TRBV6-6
AGRGTNNSPLH
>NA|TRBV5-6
ASSFPTNTEAF
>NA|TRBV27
ASSYRGDGTDTQY
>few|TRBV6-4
ASSPTGGTDTQY